This TCR beta chain derives from a study of metastatic and nonmetastatic thyroid tumors. Study summary: The comparison covered peripheral blood and tumor or nodule tissue in malignant and benign thyroid patients. General observations from the study: Significantly higher TCR beta diversity was reportedly seen in malignant thyroid tumors than benign nodules, in blood and tumor.

Per the germline V gene, CDR1 is DFQATT and CDR2 is SNEGSKA (reference sequence). The length of the CDR3 is 14 residues. V was pared by 3 bases and J by 6 bases, with 8 bases of the junction left unmatched. Using MiXCR, TCRdb re-called clones from the PCR reads. This table holds around 16,000 clones, approximately 25% found once. Each patient came to thyroid surgery without any prior treatment (of any kind). The table lists this clone with a few counts. What it binds is not known. The TCR was taken from a female donor with papillary thyroid cancer or a benign thyroid nodule (not recorded which). Some clones in this sample may be carry-over from other donors' samples. Sequencing was done on a sample of adjacent normal tissue. The V gene is TRBV20-1, the J gene TRBJ2-3; 8 nucleotides agree with TRBD2. The CDR3 nucleotides are TGCAGTGCTAGTCCAACGGGAGGGCCGGATACGCAGTATTTT. Translation: CSASPTGGPDTQYF.